A selection of T cell receptor beta chains follows, all from one sample in a study of blood T cell repertoires in COVID-19. Only in-frame clones appear in the TCRdb table, and some are missing; sequencing was by immunoSEQ multiplex PCR. Altogether some 320,000 clones are present, approximately 88% being singletons, with the ten largest covering approximately 5.2%. Material: PBMCs or T cells enriched from blood (not recorded which). All receptors come from a man aged 60-69 years who had recovered from COVID-19. The CDR3 runs from the conserved cysteine through the conserved F or W. The D gene is left open where the match is weak. The size of a clone is reported for some rows only, either as once, few or many, or as a class for expanded clones.

j_call d_call v_call clone_size cdr3_nt cdr3_aa
TRBJ1-5 . TRBV6-1 . TGTGCCAGCAGTGAAAGGGCAGGGTATCAGCCCCAGCATTTT CASSERAGYQPQHF
TRBJ1-2 TRBD1 TRBV4-2 . TGTGCCAGCAGCCGGCTGGGGGGACAGCTCTATGGCTACACCTTC CASSRLGGQLYGYTF
TRBJ2-7 TRBD2 TRBV27 . TGTGCCAGCAGTTTTTTGTGGGAGGGCAGGTACGAGCAGTACTTC CASSFLWEGRYEQYF
TRBJ1-1 . TRBV19 . TGTGCCAGTAGTATTGCCAGCGGGAACACTGAAGCTTTCTTT CASSIASGNTEAFF
TRBJ2-3 . TRBV4-1 . TGCGCCAGCAGGTCGGTTGGGGCGGCAGATACGCAGTATTTT CASRSVGAADTQYF
TRBJ2-2 . TRBV10-1 . TGCGCCAGCAGTGAACGGGGAACCCTTACTAACACCGGGGAGCTGTTTTTT CASSERGTLTNTGELFF
TRBJ2-5 TRBD2 TRBV24-1 . TGTGCCACCAGTGATTTTCCGGGACTAGCGCAAGAGACCCAGTACTTC CATSDFPGLAQETQYF
TRBJ2-3 . TRBV11-2 . TGTGCCAGCAGGTGGGGGGACCGTCGAGCAACGGATACGCAGTATTTT CASRWGDRRATDTQYF
TRBJ2-5 TRBD2 TRBV6-5 . TGTGCCAGCAGTTACTCGAGTAGCGGGGGAGAGACCCAGTACTTC CASSYSSSGGETQYF
TRBJ2-7 . TRBV5-1 . TGCGCCAGCAGCTTGGGACCCGGCGGAGGCTACGAGCAGTACTTC CASSLGPGGGYEQYF
TRBJ1-2 TRBD1 TRBV7-6 . TGTGCCAGCAGCTTAGGCACAGGGGCCCTCAGCCCTAACTATGGCTACACCTTC CASSLGTGALSPNYGYTF
TRBJ2-7 TRBD1 TRBV2 . TGTGCCAGCAGTTTTGGACAGGGCGACTCCTACGAGCAGTACTTC CASSFGQGDSYEQYF
TRBJ2-3 TRBD2 TRBV4-3 few TGCGCCAGCAGCCAAGATACCCCCTTTGCGGGGGTAAGCACAGATACGCAGTATTTT CASSQDTPFAGVSTDTQYF
TRBJ1-3 . TRBV5-1 . TGCGCCAGCAGCTTGACAGGGTCTGGAAACACCATATATTTT CASSLTGSGNTIYF
TRBJ1-3 . TRBV7-2 . TGTGCCAGCAGCTTCCAGATGTCTGGAAACACCATATATTTT CASSFQMSGNTIYF
TRBJ1-4 TRBD1 TRBV5-5 . TGTGCCAGCAGGACAGGGTCAACTAATGAAAAACTGTTTTTT CASRTGSTNEKLFF
TRBJ1-2 TRBD1 TRBV5-3 . TGTGCCAGAAGTGGCGATAGACAGGGCGGTGGCTATGGCTACACCTTC CARSGDRQGGGYGYTF